This T cell receptor (beta chain) was sequenced during a study of T cells in Graves' hyperthyroidism and ophthalmopathy. About the study: At the time of initial diagnosis and before any treatment, peripheral blood was collected.

Hyperthyroidism was newly diagnosed in patients aged 18 to 65 (duration under 2 months). Criteria for exclusion of patients were uncontrolled infection, other autoimmune disease, pregnancy or lactation. The investigators amplified TCR beta CDR3 regions from RNA transcripts. Initially, a first-round RT-PCR of the TCR CDR3 employed the HTBI primer set. TCRdb fed the multiplex PCR reads into MiXCR, producing one record per CDR3 protein. The sample comprises 500,000 to 600,000 distinct CDR3 sequences, over 15% of which are singletons, and around a sixth rests with the top ten. Study-wide results and caveats: Model output signaled ophthalmopathy a median roughly six months ahead of onset.

A note on this clonotype: Its target is unknown.

The clonotype originates from a woman aged 18-30 years with Graves' hyperthyroidism. Sequenced: blood.

As DNA, the CDR3 is TGTGCCAGCAGCCAACACGAAATTCGGACCGGGGAGCTGTTTTTT. Residues: CASSQHEIRTGELFF. V is TRBV12-3 or TRBV12-4 and J is TRBJ2-2; D not certain. V lost 6 bases and J lost 5, with 16 bases in between. The CDR3 is made up of 15 amino acids.